This T cell receptor beta chain stems from a study of OX40 agonist ivuxolimab in advanced cancers. The protocol was immunoSEQ multiplex PCR, while the TCRdb copy is restricted to in-frame clones and leaves out a portion. The sample has 150,000 to 190,000 clones; 85% to 95% are singletons. The length of the CDR3 is 11 residues. Germline CDR1 MNHEY, CDR2 SVGAGI. V lost 8 bases to trimming and J lost 11 bases, with 12 bases between them. Points on this clone: The antigen remains unidentified.

General study findings and limits: Low normalized T-cell clonal expansion was also seen in some nonresponders. The average count of expanded clones was higher among CD8+ T cells than among CD4+.

Sequencing used CD4+ or CD8+ T cells sorted from blood, obtained in a trial of the OX40 agonist ivuxolimab. The chain links TRBV6-5 to TRBJ1-4, with no clear D. The receptor was isolated from an adult with an advanced solid tumor such as melanoma, head and neck, liver or kidney cancer. CDR3 sequence (DNA): TGTGCCAGCGGACCGGAGTTGAAACTGTTTTTT. Translated: CASGPELKLFF.